These 8 T cell receptor beta chains were all obtained from the same sample, sequenced in a study. In TCRdb, the 5' RACE reads were re-called with MiXCR into one record per CDR3 protein. Among approximately 53,000 distinct CDR3 sequences, around 28% were seen once, and the ten largest hold approximately 3%. Sample: tumor-infiltrating memory CD4+ T cells sorted from the breast tumor. The subset denotes: memory CD4+ T cells, CD4+CD45RO+CD25-. All receptors derive from a female donor with breast cancer.

Regarding this clonotype: This may arise from a read error, as a much more abundant clone is one base away. This sequence joins TRBV5-6 and TRBJ2-1; no definite D call. From germline, CDR1 is SGHDT and CDR2 YYEEEE. CDR3 size: 14 residues. In nucleotides, the CDR3 is TGTGCCAGCAGCTTTGGGTTCTCCTACTATGAGCAGTTCTTC. Translated: CASSFGFSYYEQFF.

This clonotype was seen a few times. J is TRBJ1-5 and V is TRBV6-1; tentative D call: TRBD1 (6 bases). The CDR3 sequence is 13 residues long. Germline V gene data show CDR1 as MNHNS and CDR2 as SASEGT. Between the trimmed V and J ends, which lost 10 bases and 0 bases, there was a span of 10 bases. The CDR3 region has the DNA TGTGCCACCCGGGGGGCTAGCAATCAGCCCCAGCATTTT. Translation gives CATRGASNQPQHF.

As regards this clonotype: One end of the junction does not line up with germline, which may come from a read error. V usage is TRBV12-3 or TRBV12-4 and J usage is TRBJ1-2, with TRBD1 identical over 7 bases. This CDR3 is 15 amino acids long. Here the CDR3 reads CASSSTETGNYGHTF. The CDR3 DNA is TGTGCCAGCAGCTCCACTGAGACAGGGAACTATGGCCACACCTTC.

The chain joins TRBV12-3 or TRBV12-4 to TRBJ2-5; TRBD2 aligns across 12 bases. V dropped 6 bases and J dropped 5; count of bases not matched to a gene: 10. The CDR3 consists of 16 residues. In DNA, the CDR3 is TGTGCCAGCAGAACTAGCGGGGGGCCGCGGGTGGAGACCCAGTACTTC. Translated: CASRTSGGPRVETQYF.

This clonotype was counted only a few times. The CDR3 does not close with the conserved phenylalanine or tryptophan, likely indicating a read error. The chain is built from TRBV2 and TRBJ1-2; possibly TRBD1 for D (5 bases). Germline lookup yields CDR1 SNHLY and CDR2 FYNNEI. Between the trimmed V and J ends, which lost 7 bases and 5 bases, there was a span of 17 bases. CDR3 length: 14 residues. CDR3 sequence: CASNTDGRTYGYTL. CDR3 sequence (DNA): TGTGCCAGCAACACAGACGGACGGACATATGGCTACACCCTC.

This clonotype was counted between two and nine times. This chain links TRBV9 with TRBJ1-3; D is ambiguous. Germline values: CDR1 SGDLS, CDR2 YYNGEE. The CDR3 runs to 11 residues. V was pared by 2 bases and J by 4 bases, with 1 base between. CDR3: CASSVGNTIYF. The DNA of the CDR3 is TGTGCCAGCAGCGTCGGAAACACCATATATTTT.

This chain connects TRBV5-4 to TRBJ2-5; 9 bases map to TRBD2. V was pared by 4 bases and J by 4 bases, with 8 bases of the junction left unmatched. The CDR3 covers 15 residues. Germline CDR1 reads SGHNT; CDR2 reads YYREEE (reference sequence). CDR3 nucleotides: TGTGCCAGCAGCCTTAGCGGGAGCCGGGTAGAGACCCAGTACTTC. Its protein is CASSLSGSRVETQYF.

V gene TRBV20-1 combines with J gene TRBJ1-5, with D possibly TRBD1 on 6 matching bases. V was trimmed by 6 bases and J by 2 bases, leaving 17 bases between them. The germline CDR1 and CDR2 sequences are DFQATT and SNEGSKA (reference sequence). The CDR3 has 15 amino acids. CDR3 sequence reads: CSAHNRVRGNQPQHF. CDR3 nucleotides: TGCAGTGCCCACAACAGGGTTAGGGGCAATCAGCCCCAGCATTTT.